The entry below gives a single T cell receptor beta chain sequence along with its context. Original processing methods: Estimated nucleated cell counts came from reference gene primer amplification. The protocol was immunoSEQ multiplex PCR, while the TCRdb copy is restricted to in-frame clones and leaves out a portion. From that table come the V and J calls and clone size; the DNA was used to work out D and trimming. Among 130,000 or so clones listed, around 76% were seen once. The data are from a study of blood T cell repertoires in COVID-19. Overall study: From the United States, Italy and Spain came samples of acute and convalescent COVID-19. From T cells, B-cell-depleted T cells, or PBMCs came the material, which was cDNA or gDNA.

Trimming took 4 bases from V and 8 from J; bases not matched to a gene: 10. The CDR3 contains 15 residues. Germline V lookup: CDR1 SGHAT, CDR2 FQNNGV. The material sequenced was peripheral blood. The sequence derives from a human donor in a cohort sampled during active COVID-19. The chain links TRBV11-2 to TRBJ1-2; 10 bases are shared with TRBD1. In DNA form, the CDR3 reads TGTGCCAGCAGCTGGCTACCGGGACAGGGGAAGGGCTACACCTTC. It encodes CASSWLPGQGKGYTF.